This record looks at one TCR beta chain sequence and its context. Germline V gives CDR1 MGHDK, CDR2 SYGVNS. There are 15 residues in the CDR3. V lost 0 bases, J lost 6 bases, and 6 bases stayed unmatched. This sample is drawn from a study of blood T cell repertoires in COVID-19. The wider study: T cells, B-cell-depleted T cells, or PBMCs provided the cDNA or gDNA that served as material.

Profiling relied on immunoSEQ multiplex PCR, and the TCRdb table lists in-frame clones only, not all of them. The sample includes nearly 55,000 clones, about 82% of them seen just once. The rearrangement links TRBV25-1 to TRBJ2-3, with TRBD2 identical over 7 bases. The sequencing sample was made of peripheral blood. The sequence was collected from an older man with active COVID-19. The CDR3 loop reads CASSEYSIGGDTQYF. The CDR3 bases are TGTGCCAGCAGTGAATACTCTATCGGGGGGGATACGCAGTATTTT.